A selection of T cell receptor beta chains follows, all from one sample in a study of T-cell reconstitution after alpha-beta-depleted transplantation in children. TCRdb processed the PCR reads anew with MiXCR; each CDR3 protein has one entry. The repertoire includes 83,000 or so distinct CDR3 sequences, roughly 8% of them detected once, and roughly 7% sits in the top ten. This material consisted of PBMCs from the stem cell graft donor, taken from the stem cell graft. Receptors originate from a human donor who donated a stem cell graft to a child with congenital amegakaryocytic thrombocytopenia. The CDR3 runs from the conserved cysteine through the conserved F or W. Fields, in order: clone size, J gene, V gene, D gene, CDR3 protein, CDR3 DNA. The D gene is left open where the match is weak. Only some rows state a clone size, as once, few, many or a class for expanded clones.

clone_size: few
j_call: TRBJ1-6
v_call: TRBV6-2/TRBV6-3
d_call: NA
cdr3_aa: CASSPGEAEYSPLHF
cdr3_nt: TGTGCCAGCAGTCCAGGGGAGGCCGAGTATTCACCCCTCCACTTT

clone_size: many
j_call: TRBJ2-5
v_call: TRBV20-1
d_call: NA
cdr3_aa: CSAQTEQETQYF
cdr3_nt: TGCAGTGCCCAGACAGAACAAGAGACCCAGTACTTC

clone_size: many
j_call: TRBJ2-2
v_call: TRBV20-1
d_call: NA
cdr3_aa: CSARDWRTGELFF
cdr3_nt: TGCAGTGCTAGGGATTGGAGGACCGGGGAGCTGTTTTTT

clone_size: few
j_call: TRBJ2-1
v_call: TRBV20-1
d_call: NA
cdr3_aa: CSASPGVSYNEQFF
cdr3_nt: TGCAGTGCGAGTCCTGGGGTCTCCTACAATGAGCAGTTCTTC

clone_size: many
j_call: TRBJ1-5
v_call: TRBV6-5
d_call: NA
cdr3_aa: CASSSQERQPQHF
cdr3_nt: TGTGCCAGCAGTTCCCAGGAAAGGCAGCCCCAGCATTTT

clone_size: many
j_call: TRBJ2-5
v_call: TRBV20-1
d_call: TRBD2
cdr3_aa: CSARDGIAGGYQETQYF
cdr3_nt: TGCAGTGCTAGAGATGGGATAGCGGGGGGATACCAAGAGACCCAGTACTTC

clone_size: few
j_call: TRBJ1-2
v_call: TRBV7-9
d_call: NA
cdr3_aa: CASSSTGKYGYTF
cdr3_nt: TGTGCCAGCAGCAGTACGGGGAAATATGGCTACACCTTC

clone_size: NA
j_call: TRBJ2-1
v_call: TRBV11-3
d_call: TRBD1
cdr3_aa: CASSFGPDRVKFF
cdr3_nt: TGTGCCAGCAGCTTTGGCCCCGACAGGGTTAAGTTCTTC

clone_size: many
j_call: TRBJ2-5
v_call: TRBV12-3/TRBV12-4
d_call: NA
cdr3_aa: CASSFSSKQETQYF
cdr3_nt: TGTGCCAGCAGTTTTAGTTCTAAGCAAGAGACCCAGTACTTC

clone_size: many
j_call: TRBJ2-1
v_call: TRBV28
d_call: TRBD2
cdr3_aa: CASSLSGSYGDEQFF
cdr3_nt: TGTGCCAGCAGTTTGAGCGGGAGTTATGGAGATGAGCAGTTCTTC

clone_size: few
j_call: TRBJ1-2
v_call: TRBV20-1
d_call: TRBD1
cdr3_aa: CSAGQGDASYGYTF
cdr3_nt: TGCAGTGCGGGACAGGGGGATGCTAGCTATGGCTACACCTTC

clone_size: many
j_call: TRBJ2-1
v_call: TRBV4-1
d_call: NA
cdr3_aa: CASSRKDGSSYNEQFF
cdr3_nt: TGCGCCAGCAGCCGGAAGGACGGGAGCTCCTACAATGAGCAGTTCTTC

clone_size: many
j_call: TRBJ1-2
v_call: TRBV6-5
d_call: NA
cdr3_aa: CASRLGGFLGYTF
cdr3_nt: TGTGCCAGCAGGCTGGGCGGGTTTTTGGGCTACACCTTC

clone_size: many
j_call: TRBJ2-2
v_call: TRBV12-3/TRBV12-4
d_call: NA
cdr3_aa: CASSPENTGELFF
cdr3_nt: TGTGCCAGCAGTCCTGAGAACACCGGGGAGCTGTTTTTT

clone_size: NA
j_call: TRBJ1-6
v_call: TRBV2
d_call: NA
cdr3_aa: CAICPARGVVSSYNSPLHF
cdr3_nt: TGTGCCATCTGCCCCGCCCGGGGCGTCGTCAGCTCCTATAATTCACCCCTCCACTTT

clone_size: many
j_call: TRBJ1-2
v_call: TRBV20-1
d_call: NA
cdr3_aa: CSARDLGQGYGYTF
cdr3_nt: TGCAGTGCTAGAGATCTAGGGCAGGGCTATGGCTACACCTTC

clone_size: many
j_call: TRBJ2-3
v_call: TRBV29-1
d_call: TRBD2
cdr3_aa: CSVDPLAGGTDTQYF
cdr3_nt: TGCAGCGTTGACCCCCTAGCGGGGGGCACAGATACGCAGTATTTT

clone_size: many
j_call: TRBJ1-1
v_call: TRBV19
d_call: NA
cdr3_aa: CASTPDTPGGEAFF
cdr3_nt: TGTGCCAGTACCCCCGACACCCCGGGAGGTGAAGCTTTCTTT

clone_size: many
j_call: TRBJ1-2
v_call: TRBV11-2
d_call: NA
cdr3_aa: CASSPDRTAYGYTF
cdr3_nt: TGTGCCAGCAGCCCCGATCGGACAGCCTATGGCTACACCTTC

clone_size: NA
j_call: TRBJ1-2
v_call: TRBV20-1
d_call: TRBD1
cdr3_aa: CSAREIQGNSGYTF
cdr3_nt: TGCAGTGCTAGGGAAATACAGGGGAATAGTGGCTACACCTTC

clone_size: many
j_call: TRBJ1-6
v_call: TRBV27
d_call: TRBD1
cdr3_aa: CASRPGTGDSPLHF
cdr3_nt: TGTGCCAGCAGACCCGGGACAGGGGATTCACCCCTCCACTTT

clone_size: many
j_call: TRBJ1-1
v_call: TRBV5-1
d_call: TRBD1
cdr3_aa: CASSRDSNTEAFF
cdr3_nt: TGCGCCAGCAGCCGGGACAGCAACACTGAAGCTTTCTTT

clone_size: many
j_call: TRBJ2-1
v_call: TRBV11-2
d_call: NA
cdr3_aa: CASSSMVGLEQFF
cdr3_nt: TGTGCCAGCAGCTCAATGGTCGGGTTAGAGCAGTTCTTC

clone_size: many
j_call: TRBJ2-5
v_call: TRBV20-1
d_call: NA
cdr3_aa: CSARGGSQQETQYF
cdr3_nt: TGCAGTGCTAGAGGCGGTAGTCAGCAAGAGACCCAGTACTTC

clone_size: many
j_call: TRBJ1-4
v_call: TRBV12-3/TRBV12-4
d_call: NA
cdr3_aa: CASSWSWSPNEKLFF
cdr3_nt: TGTGCCAGCAGTTGGAGTTGGTCTCCCAATGAAAAACTGTTTTTT

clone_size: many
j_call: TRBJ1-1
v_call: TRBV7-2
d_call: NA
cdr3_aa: CASSPRTDMNTEAFF
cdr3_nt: TGTGCCAGCAGCCCTCGGACAGACATGAACACTGAAGCTTTCTTT

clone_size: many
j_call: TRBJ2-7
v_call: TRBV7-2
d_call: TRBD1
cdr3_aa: CASSLGQGRGSYEQYF
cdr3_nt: TGTGCCAGCAGCTTAGGACAGGGGAGAGGGTCCTACGAGCAGTACTTC

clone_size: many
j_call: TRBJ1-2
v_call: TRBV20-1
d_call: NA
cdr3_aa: CSAATGYGYTF
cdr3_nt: TGCAGTGCTGCAACAGGCTATGGCTACACCTTC

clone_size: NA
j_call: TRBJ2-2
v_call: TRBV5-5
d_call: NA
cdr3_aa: CASSRLNPEGTGELFF
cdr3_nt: TGTGCCAGCAGCCGACTAAACCCGGAGGGCACCGGGGAGCTGTTTTTT

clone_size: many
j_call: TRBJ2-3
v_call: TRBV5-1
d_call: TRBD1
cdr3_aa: CASSLEAGGAPDTQYF
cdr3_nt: TGCGCCAGCAGCTTGGAAGCAGGGGGCGCACCAGATACGCAGTATTTT

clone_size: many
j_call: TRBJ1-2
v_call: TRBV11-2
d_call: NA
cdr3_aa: CASSSHLNYGYTF
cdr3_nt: TGTGCCAGCAGCTCTCACCTTAACTATGGCTACACCTTC

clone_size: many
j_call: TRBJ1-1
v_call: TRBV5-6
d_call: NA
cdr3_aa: CASSLVSGFEAFF
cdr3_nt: TGTGCCAGCAGCTTGGTATCGGGGTTTGAAGCTTTCTTT

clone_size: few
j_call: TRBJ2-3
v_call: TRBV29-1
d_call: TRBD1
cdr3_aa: CSVEDYAQTGPPSDTQYF
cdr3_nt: TGCAGCGTTGAAGACTATGCCCAGACAGGGCCCCCCTCAGATACGCAGTATTTT

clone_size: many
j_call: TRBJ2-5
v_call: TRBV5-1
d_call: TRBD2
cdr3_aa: CASSGGTIQETQYF
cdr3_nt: TGCGCCAGCAGCGGAGGGACTATCCAAGAGACCCAGTACTTC

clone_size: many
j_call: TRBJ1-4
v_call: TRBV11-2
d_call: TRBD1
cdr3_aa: CASSPYRQGSATNEKLFF
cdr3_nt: TGTGCCAGCAGCCCCTACCGACAGGGAAGTGCAACTAATGAAAAACTGTTTTTT

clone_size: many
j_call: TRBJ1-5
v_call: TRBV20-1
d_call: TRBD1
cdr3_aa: CSARGRTGRGQPQHF
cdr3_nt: TGCAGTGCTAGGGGACGGACAGGACGTGGTCAGCCCCAGCATTTT

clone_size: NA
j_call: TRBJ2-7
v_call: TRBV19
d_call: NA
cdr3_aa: CASRRWTDSSYEQYF
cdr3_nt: TGTGCCAGTAGGAGGTGGACAGACTCATCCTACGAGCAGTACTTC

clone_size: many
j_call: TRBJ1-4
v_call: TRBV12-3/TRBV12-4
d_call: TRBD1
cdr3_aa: CASRRTGGDRKLFF
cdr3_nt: TGTGCCAGCAGGCGGACAGGGGGTGATCGAAAACTGTTTTTT

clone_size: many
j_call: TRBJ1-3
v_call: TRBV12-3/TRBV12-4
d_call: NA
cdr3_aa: CAIELVSGNTIYF
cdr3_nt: TGTGCCATCGAGTTAGTTTCTGGAAACACCATATATTTT

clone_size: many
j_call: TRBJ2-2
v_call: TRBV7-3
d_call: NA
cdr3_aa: CASSLSRGTGELFF
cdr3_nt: TGTGCCAGCAGCTTAAGCAGGGGCACCGGGGAGCTGTTTTTT

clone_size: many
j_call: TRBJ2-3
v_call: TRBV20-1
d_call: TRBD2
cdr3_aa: CSARDRLAGREDTQYF
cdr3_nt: TGCAGTGCTAGAGATCGCTTAGCGGGGAGGGAAGATACGCAGTATTTT

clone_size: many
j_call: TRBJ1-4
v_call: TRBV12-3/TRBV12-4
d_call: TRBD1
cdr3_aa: CASGQGARANEKLFF
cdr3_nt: TGTGCCAGTGGACAGGGGGCTAGGGCTAATGAAAAACTGTTTTTT

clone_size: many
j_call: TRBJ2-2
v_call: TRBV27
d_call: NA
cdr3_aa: CASSFFYGTPNTGELFF
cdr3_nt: TGTGCCAGCAGTTTTTTCTACGGGACACCAAACACCGGGGAGCTGTTTTTT

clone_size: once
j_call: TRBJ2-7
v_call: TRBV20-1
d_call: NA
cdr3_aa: CSAPIGNGRSYEQYF
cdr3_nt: TGCAGTGCCCCCATTGGGAATGGGCGAAGCTACGAGCAGTACTTC

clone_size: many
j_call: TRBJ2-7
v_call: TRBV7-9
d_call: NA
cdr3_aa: CASSLGGRFEQYF
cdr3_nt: TGTGCCAGCAGCTTAGGAGGCAGGTTCGAGCAGTACTTC

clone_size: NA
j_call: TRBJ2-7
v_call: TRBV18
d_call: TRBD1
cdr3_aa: CASSPGTVGEQYF
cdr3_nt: TGTGCCAGCTCACCTGGGACAGTTGGCGAGCAGTACTTC

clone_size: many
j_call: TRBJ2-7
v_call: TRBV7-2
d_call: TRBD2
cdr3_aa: CASSWMGLALDEQYF
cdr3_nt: TGTGCCAGCAGTTGGATGGGACTAGCTCTGGACGAGCAGTACTTC

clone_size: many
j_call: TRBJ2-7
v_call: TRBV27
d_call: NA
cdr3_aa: CASSSSGPPQEQYF
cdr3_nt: TGTGCCAGCAGTTCTTCCGGGCCCCCCCAAGAGCAGTACTTC